These 23 T cell receptor beta chains came from one sample sequenced in a study of blood T cell repertoires in COVID-19. This table comes from immunoSEQ multiplex PCR, and its TCRdb copy is limited to in-frame clones, with some not included. The sample holds more than 200,000 clones, 86% seen once. The sample taken for sequencing was peripheral blood. The receptors were sampled from a woman between 50 and 59 years old with acute or convalescent COVID-19.

The chain combines TRBV4-3 with TRBJ1-1; D perhaps matches TRBD1 (5 bases). CDR3 length: 15 residues. Germline V gene data show CDR1 as LGHNA and CDR2 as YSLEER. Trimming stripped 1 base from V and 5 bases from J, with 14 bases between. CDR3 sequence reads: CASSQGAGSGTEAFF. The CDR3 DNA reads TGCGCCAGCAGCCAAGGGGCAGGGAGCGGGACTGAAGCTTTCTTT.

The chain recombines TRBV13 with TRBJ1-1; weak D call: TRBD1 (5 bases). This CDR3 is 14 amino acids long. Trimming left V 4 bases short and J 4 bases short, with 13 bases between. CDR1 and CDR2 (germline): PRHDT, FYEKMQ (reference sequence). This CDR3 reads CASSSHQGITEAFF. CDR3 in DNA: TGTGCCAGCAGCTCCCACCAGGGAATCACTGAAGCTTTCTTT.

V is TRBV11-3 and J is TRBJ1-1; D unresolved. Germline V gene lookup returns CDR1 SGHNT and CDR2 YENEEA. The CDR3 is 13 residues long. The V end lost 1 base, the J end lost 9 bases, and 12 bases lay between the germline ends. CDR3 sequence (DNA): TGTGCCAGCAGCTTAGGAGGAGAGGGTAAAGCTTTCTTT. Amino acids: CASSLGGEGKAFF.

The chain combines TRBV21-1 with TRBJ1-1; TRBD1, the table's D call, was not compared with the DNA. TRBV21-1 is listed as a pseudogene. The CDR3 totals 11 residues. CDR3 loop: CASSQGPGQGF. Here the CDR3 DNA reads TGTGCCAGCAGCCAAGGACCGGGACAGGGTTTT.

This clone was observed a single time. This chain links TRBV2 with TRBJ1-1; 9 bases line up with TRBD1. CDR3 length: 14 amino acids. The V and J ends lost 6 bases and 4 bases, in that order; junction bases with no gene match: 6. Germline V gene data show CDR1 as SNHLY and CDR2 as FYNNEI. The CDR3 DNA reads TGTGCCAGCAGCCGACAGGGGGAGAGCACTGAAGCTTTCTTT. The encoded protein is CASSRQGESTEAFF.

In DNA, the CDR3 is TGCAGCGTTGATCGTATGAACACTGAAGCTTTCTTT. Residues: CSVDRMNTEAFF. The chain has TRBV29-1 and TRBJ1-1; D not certain. V gave up 3 bases and J gave up 0 bases, with 5 bases separating them. The CDR3 totals 12 residues. Germline V CDR1 and CDR2: SQVTM, ANQGSEA.

The rearrangement uses TRBV20-1 and TRBJ2-7, with TRBD1 matching over 7 bases. CDR1 DFQATT and CDR2 SNEGSKA come from the germline V gene (reference sequence). The V gene end was trimmed by 3 bases and the J gene end by 0 bases; junction bases not matched to a gene: 8. The CDR3 is made up of 15 amino acids. The CDR3 DNA is TGCAGTGCTAGTGAAGCGAGGGACAGCTCCTACGAGCAGTACTTC. Its protein is CSASEARDSSYEQYF.

The chain links TRBV11-2 to TRBJ1-2; D unresolved. The CDR3 spans 13 residues. V dropped 1 base and J dropped 7 bases, with 10 bases sitting between them. The germline V gene encodes CDR1 SGHAT and CDR2 FQNNGV. Here the CDR3 reads CASSLGPTGGYTF. The CDR3 DNA reads as TGTGCCAGCAGCTTAGGACCTACGGGTGGCTACACCTTC.

The chain links TRBV7-2 to TRBJ1-5, with D hard to call. CDR1 and CDR2 from the germline V gene are SGHTA and FQGNSA. Trimming shortened V by 1 base and J by 2 bases, and 6 bases separated the two germline ends. CDR3 size: 14 residues. The DNA for the CDR3 is TGTGCCAGCAGCTTAGGTCAGGGCAATCAGCCCCAGCATTTT. This gives the protein CASSLGQGNQPQHF.

The chain recombines TRBV7-8 with TRBJ1-1, with TRBD1 identical over 9 bases. Trimming cost V 1 base and J 4 bases; bases outside gene matches: 10. Germline V CDR1 and CDR2: SGHVS, FQNEAQ. The CDR3 is made up of 17 amino acids. The CDR3 nucleotides are TGTGCCAGCAGCTTAGGGACCACAGGGGGCAGTGTCACTGAAGCTTTCTTT. Translated, it gives CASSLGTTGGSVTEAFF. Drawing the rest from reference TRBV7-8 and TRBJ1-1, the complete variable domain is GAGVSQSPRYKVAKRGQDVALRCDPISGHVSLFWYQQALGQGPEFLTYFQNEAQLDKSGLPSDRFFAERPEGSVSTLKIQRTQQEDSAVYLCASSLGTTGGSVTEAFFGQGTRLTVV.

This clone was seen just once. The J gene is TRBJ2-6, the V gene TRBV19; no firm D call. From germline, CDR1 is LNHDA and CDR2 SQIVND (reference sequence). The ends were cut back, 4 bases at V and 0 bases at J, with 10 bases in the middle. The CDR3 runs 16 residues. The CDR3: CASSTSPGSGANVLTF. The CDR3 DNA is TGTGCCAGTAGTACCTCGCCGGGCTCTGGGGCCAACGTCCTGACTTTC.

This clone was found once. V and J are TRBV19 and TRBJ2-1, with D unclear. Germline V CDR1 and CDR2: LNHDA, SQIVND (reference sequence). Trimming took 6 bases from V and 0 from J, leaving 21 bases between them. This CDR3 has 18 amino acids. The CDR3 DNA reads TGTGCCAGTAGCACCGTCCGTTTGCCTACGAGCTCCTACAATGAGCAGTTCTTC. It codes for CASSTVRLPTSSYNEQFF.

The J gene is TRBJ1-2, the V gene TRBV30; unclear D gene. The germline gives CDR1 GTSNPN, CDR2 SVGIG (reference sequence). This CDR3 spans 15 amino acids. Trimming removed 0 bases from V and 0 bases from J, with 11 bases in between. The DNA for the CDR3 is TGTGCCTGGAGTGTATCCATTGGAGCTAACTATGGCTACACCTTC. Protein sequence: CAWSVSIGANYGYTF.

The chain links TRBV19 to TRBJ2-3; 8 nucleotides match TRBD2. V gave up 6 bases and J gave up 4 bases; unmatched junction bases: 9. This CDR3 has 15 residues. In germline, CDR1 is LNHDA, CDR2 SQIVND (reference sequence). The CDR3 protein is CASSPRGGRSDTQYF. CDR3 in DNA: TGTGCCAGTAGCCCTAGGGGCGGGAGGTCAGATACGCAGTATTTT. The whole variable domain, remainder taken from reference TRBV19 and TRBJ2-3, is DGGITQSPKYLFRKEGQNVTLSCEQNLNHDAMYWYRQDPGQGLRLIYYSQIVNDFQKGDIAEGYSVSREKKESFPLTVTSAQKNPTAFYLCASSPRGGRSDTQYFGPGTRLTVL.

This chain uses TRBV30 with TRBJ2-5; a weak D match, TRBD2 (5 bases). CDR3 length: 11 amino acids. The V and J ends lost 3 bases and 7 bases respectively, with 9 bases between them. Germline CDR1 reads GTSNPN; CDR2 reads SVGIG (reference sequence). CDR3 nucleotide sequence: TGTGCCTGGAGGGAGGCAGGGACCCAGTACTTC. Encoded protein: CAWREAGTQYF. Variable domain in full (rest from reference TRBV30 and TRBJ2-5): SQTIHQWPATLVQPVGSPLSLECTVEGTSNPNLYWYRQAAGRGLQLLFYSVGIGQISSEVPQNLSASRPQDRQFILSSKKLLLSDSGFYLCAWREAGTQYFGPGTRLLVL.

The V gene is TRBV6-5, the J gene TRBJ2-7; D is possibly TRBD1 (5 bases). The CDR3 contains 14 residues. The V gene lost 2 bases and the J gene lost 2 bases, with 10 bases spanning the gap. Germline assignment: CDR1 MNHEY and CDR2 SVGAGI. The CDR3 here is CASSYRTDTYEQYF. Written as DNA, the CDR3 is TGTGCCAGCAGTTACCGGACGGACACCTACGAGCAGTACTTC.

The chain couples TRBV30 to TRBJ1-2, with D possibly TRBD1 on 6 matching bases. Trimming took 0 bases from V and 6 from J, leaving 11 bases between them. Germline loops: CDR1 GTSNPN, CDR2 SVGIG (reference sequence). The CDR3 totals 13 residues. The CDR3 sequence is CAWSVRQGNGYTF. CDR3 sequence (DNA): TGTGCCTGGAGTGTACGGCAGGGGAATGGCTACACCTTC.

The count of this clone is one. J is TRBJ1-1 and V is TRBV19, with 7 bases fitting TRBD1. Germline V gene data show CDR1 as LNHDA and CDR2 as SQIVND (reference sequence). The CDR3 runs 12 residues. V lost 6 bases, J lost 8 bases, and 6 bases stayed unmatched. The CDR3 is CASSLGQQEAFF. The DNA for the CDR3 is TGTGCCAGTAGCCTGGGACAGCAAGAAGCTTTCTTT.

The J gene is TRBJ1-5, the V gene TRBV6-1, with D uncertain. V lost 2 bases and J lost 2, with 16 bases in between. Germline V lookup: CDR1 MNHNS, CDR2 SASEGT. The CDR3 extends over 17 amino acids. CDR3: CASSEPTGFVGNQPQHF. The CDR3 bases are TGTGCCAGCAGTGAACCTACGGGATTTGTCGGCAATCAGCCCCAGCATTTT.

The J gene is TRBJ2-7, the V gene TRBV2, with D possibly TRBD2 on 6 matching bases. V was pared by 7 bases and J by 5 bases, with 18 bases between. In germline, CDR1 is SNHLY, CDR2 FYNNEI. The CDR3 contains 14 residues. The CDR3 reads CASNSPGGSNEQYF. The CDR3 DNA is TGTGCCAGCAATTCCCCTGGAGGGTCCAACGAGCAGTACTTC.

This clone was detected only a few times. The CDR3 sequence: CASSLLQTPGYTF. The CDR3 coding sequence is TGTGCCAGCAGCTTGTTACAGACGCCAGGCTACACCTTC. The chain has TRBV5-5 and TRBJ1-2; unclear D gene. CDR3 size: 13 residues. CDR1 and CDR2 (germline): SGHKS, YYEKEE (reference sequence). Deletions cut 1 base from V and 8 bases from J, with 12 bases between.

The rearrangement joins TRBV9 to TRBJ2-3, with TRBD2 matching 8 bases. The CDR3 loop spans 16 amino acids. The J segment lost 4 bases and the V segment lost 0 bases, leaving 7 bases of the junction unmatched. CDR1 SGDLS and CDR2 YYNGEE come from the germline V gene. The CDR3 is CASSVVPREAPDTQYF. CDR3 DNA sequence: TGTGCCAGCAGCGTAGTTCCGCGGGAGGCCCCAGATACGCAGTATTTT. The whole variable domain, filled in from reference TRBV9 and TRBJ2-3, reads DSGVTQTPKHLITATGQRVTLRCSPRSGDLSVYWYQQSLDQGLQFLIQYYNGEERAKGNILERFSAQQFPDLHSELNLSSLELGDSALYFCASSVVPREAPDTQYFGPGTRLTVL.

The rearrangement uses TRBV5-1 and TRBJ1-1, with D tentatively TRBD1 (5 bases). This CDR3 contains 14 residues. Germline V lookup: CDR1 SGHRS, CDR2 YFSETQ. The V and J ends lost 2 bases and 3 bases respectively, with 11 bases between them. The DNA of the CDR3 is TGCGCCAGCAGCTTTCAGGGTTCAGACACTGAAGCTTTCTTT. It codes for CASSFQGSDTEAFF.